The 11 T cell receptor beta chains reported below all come from one sample, sequenced in a study of blood T cell repertoires in COVID-19. Assay: immunoSEQ multiplex PCR; the TCRdb copy retains only in-frame clones and omits some. Of approximately 300,000 clones listed, about 89% are singletons. The sequencing input was peripheral blood. The source is a man aged 25-45 years with acute or convalescent COVID-19.

The CDR3 loop is CASSQDTGRNTEAFF. The CDR3, as DNA: TGCGCCAGCAGCCAAGATACAGGGAGGAACACTGAAGCTTTCTTT. The V gene is TRBV4-1, the J gene TRBJ1-1, with TRBD1 as a possible D gene (6 bases). V gave up 0 bases and J gave up 1 base, with 9 bases separating them. Germline CDR1 MGHRA, CDR2 YSYEKL. The CDR3 is made up of 15 amino acids.

The chain couples TRBV6-5 to TRBJ1-6; D is ambiguous. The ends were cut back, 7 bases at V and 8 bases at J, with 15 bases in the middle. This CDR3 spans 14 amino acids. The germline CDR1 and CDR2 sequences are MNHEY and SVGAGI. CDR3 nucleotide sequence: TGTGCCAGCACTAGGAGGGAATTAGATTCACCCCTCCACTTT. As protein: CASTRRELDSPLHF.

The CDR3 region is CASSFRDSRSGDEQFF. CDR3 DNA sequence: TGCGCCAGCAGCTTCCGGGACTCTCGTTCTGGGGATGAGCAGTTCTTC. The rearrangement links TRBV5-1 to TRBJ2-1; the D gene is possibly TRBD2 (6 bases). The ends were cut back, 2 bases at V and 8 bases at J, with 20 bases in the middle. Per the germline V gene, CDR1 is SGHRS and CDR2 is YFSETQ. CDR3 size: 16 residues.

This clone was counted only a few times. This chain links TRBV11-2 with TRBJ1-1; D is uncertain. The V gene's germline CDR1 is SGHAT and CDR2 FQNNGV. Trimming took off 5 bases at V and 8 bases at J, with 9 bases between the two ends. The CDR3 is made up of 11 amino acids. The CDR3 nucleotides read TGTGCCAGCAGCCCCTGGCCGGAAGCTTTCTTT. This translates into CASSPWPEAFF.

The chain employs TRBV5-8 and TRBJ1-2, with 7 nucleotides matching TRBD1. The CDR3 length is 13 residues. CDR1 and CDR2 (germline): SGHTS, YDEGEE. The V gene end was trimmed by 7 bases and the J gene end by 8 bases; junction bases not matched to a gene: 11. Here the CDR3 reads CASEVRGQNGYTF. DNA of the CDR3: TGTGCCAGCGAAGTAAGGGGACAGAACGGCTACACCTTC.

This sequence joins TRBV7-3 and TRBJ2-1; 9 bases fit TRBD2. CDR1 is SGHTA and CDR2 is FQGTGA in the germline V gene. This CDR3 is built from 15 residues. With V trimmed by 4 bases and J by 6 bases, 7 bases remained unmatched. This CDR3 reads CASSSGTSYGNEQFF. In DNA form, the CDR3 reads TGTGCCAGCAGCTCCGGGACTAGCTATGGCAATGAGCAGTTCTTC.

The chain links TRBV6-5 to TRBJ1-2; 11 positions agree with TRBD1. Trimming cost V 7 bases and J 4 bases; bases outside gene matches: 8. The germline gives CDR1 MNHEY, CDR2 SVGAGI. CDR3 length: 15 amino acids. The CDR3 protein is CASTSRDRGVYGYTF. CDR3 coding DNA: TGTGCCAGCACATCCCGGGACAGGGGGGTCTATGGCTACACCTTC.

This sequence joins TRBV2 and TRBJ1-6, with TRBD1 identical over 8 bases. J gave up 8 bases and V 8 bases, and 5 bases lay outside the gene matches. The germline V gene encodes CDR1 SNHLY and CDR2 FYNNEI. The CDR3 spans 13 residues. CDR3 nucleotide sequence: TGTGCCAGCGGCCAGGGGGCGTATTCACCCCTCCACTTT. Its translation: CASGQGAYSPLHF. The complete variable domain, with remaining parts taken from reference TRBV2 and TRBJ1-6, reads EPEVTQTPSHQVTQMGQEVILRCVPISNHLYFYWYRQILGQKVEFLVSFYNNEISEKSEIFDDQFSVERPDGSNFTLKIRSTKLEDSAMYFCASGQGAYSPLHFGNGTRLTVT.

This clone showed up just a few times. This chain uses TRBV19 with TRBJ2-7, with 9 bases identical to TRBD2. The CDR3 consists of 14 residues. Germline V gives CDR1 LNHDA, CDR2 SQIVND (reference sequence). Trimming at V came to 6 bases and at J to 7 bases, leaving 10 bases not matched to a gene. CDR3 amino acids: CASRVASGTGEQYF. CDR3 nucleotides: TGTGCCAGTAGGGTGGCTAGCGGGACGGGGGAGCAGTACTTC. The full variable domain, completed using reference TRBV19 and TRBJ2-7, is DGGITQSPKYLFRKEGQNVTLSCEQNLNHDAMYWYRQDPGQGLRLIYYSQIVNDFQKGDIAEGYSVSREKKESFPLTVTSAQKNPTAFYLCASRVASGTGEQYFGPGTRLTVT.

In DNA form, the CDR3 reads TGCGCCAGCAGAAGGGACAGGGAGCGGGGCTACACCTTC. This encodes CASRRDRERGYTF. The genes are TRBV10-1 and TRBJ1-2; the match to TRBD1 covers 9 bases. The germline V gene encodes CDR1 WNHNN and CDR2 SYGVQD (reference sequence). Losses at the gene ends were 6 bases for V and 8 bases for J; bases not matched to a gene: 7. This CDR3 has 13 residues.

This chain connects TRBV6-5 to TRBJ1-2; a possible D gene is TRBD1 (6 bases). The germline CDR1 and CDR2 sequences are MNHEY and SVGAGI. V lost 2 bases to trimming and J lost 6 bases, with 19 bases between them. The CDR3 loop spans 16 amino acids. This chain's CDR3 is CASSYTQPSNRDGYTF. CDR3 nucleotide sequence: TGTGCCAGCAGTTACACACAACCCTCAAACAGGGATGGCTACACCTTC.